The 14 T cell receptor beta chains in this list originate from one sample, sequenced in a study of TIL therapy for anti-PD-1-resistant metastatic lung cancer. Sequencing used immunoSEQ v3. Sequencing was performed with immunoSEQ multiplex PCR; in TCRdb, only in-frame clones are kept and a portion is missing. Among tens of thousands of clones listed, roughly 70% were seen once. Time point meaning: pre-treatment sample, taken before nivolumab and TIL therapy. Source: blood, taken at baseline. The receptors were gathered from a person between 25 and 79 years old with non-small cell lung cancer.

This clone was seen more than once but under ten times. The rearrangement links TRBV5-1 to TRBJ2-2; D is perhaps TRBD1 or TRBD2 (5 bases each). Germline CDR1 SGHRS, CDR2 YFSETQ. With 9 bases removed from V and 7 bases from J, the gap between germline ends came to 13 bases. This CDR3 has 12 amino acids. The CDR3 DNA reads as TGCGCCACCTCAAGGGACCACGGGGAGCTGTTTTTT. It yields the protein CATSRDHGELFF.

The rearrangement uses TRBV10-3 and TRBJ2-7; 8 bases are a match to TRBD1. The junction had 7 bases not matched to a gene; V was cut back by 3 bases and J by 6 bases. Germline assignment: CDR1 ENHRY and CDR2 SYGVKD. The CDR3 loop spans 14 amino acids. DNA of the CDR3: TGTGCCATCAGTGATCCAGGGGGCTTTGGCGAGCAGTACTTC. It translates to CAISDPGGFGEQYF.

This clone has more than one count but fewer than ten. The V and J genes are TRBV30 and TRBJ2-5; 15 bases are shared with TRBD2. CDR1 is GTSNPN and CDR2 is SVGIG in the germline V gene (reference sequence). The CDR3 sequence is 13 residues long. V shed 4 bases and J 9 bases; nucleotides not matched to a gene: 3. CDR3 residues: CAWTGLAGGPQYF. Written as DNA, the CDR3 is TGTGCCTGGACTGGACTAGCGGGAGGGCCCCAGTACTTC.

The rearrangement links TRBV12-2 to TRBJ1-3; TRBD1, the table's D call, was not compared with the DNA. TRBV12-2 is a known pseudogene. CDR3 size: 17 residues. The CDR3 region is CASRRARDRGRENTIYF. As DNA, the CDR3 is TGTGCAAGTCGCCGCGCCCGAGACAGGGGGCGCGAAAACACCATATATTTT.

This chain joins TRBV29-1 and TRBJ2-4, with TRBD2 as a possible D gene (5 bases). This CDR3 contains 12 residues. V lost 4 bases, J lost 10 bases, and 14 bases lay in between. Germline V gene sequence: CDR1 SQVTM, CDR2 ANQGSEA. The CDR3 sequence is CSVVPGSGIQYF. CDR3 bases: TGCAGCGTTGTTCCGGGTTCGGGAATTCAGTACTTC.

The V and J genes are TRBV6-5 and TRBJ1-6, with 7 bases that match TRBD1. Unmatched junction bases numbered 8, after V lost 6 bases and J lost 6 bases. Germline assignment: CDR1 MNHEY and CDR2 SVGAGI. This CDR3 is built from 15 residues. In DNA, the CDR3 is TGTGCCAGCAGGTCCACAGGGGCGGTTAATTCACCCCTCCACTTT. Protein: CASRSTGAVNSPLHF.

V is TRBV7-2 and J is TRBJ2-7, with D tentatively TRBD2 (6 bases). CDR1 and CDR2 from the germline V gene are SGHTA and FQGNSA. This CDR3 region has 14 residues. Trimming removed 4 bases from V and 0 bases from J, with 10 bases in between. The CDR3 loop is CASSWDSSSYEQYF. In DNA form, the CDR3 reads TGTGCCAGCAGCTGGGACTCGAGCTCCTACGAGCAGTACTTC. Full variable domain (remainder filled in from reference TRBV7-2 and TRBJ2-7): GAGVSQSPSNKVTEKGKDVELRCDPISGHTALYWYRQSLGQGLEFLIYFQGNSAPDKSGLPSDRFSAERTGGSVSTLTIQRTQQEDSAVYLCASSWDSSSYEQYFGPGTRLTVT.

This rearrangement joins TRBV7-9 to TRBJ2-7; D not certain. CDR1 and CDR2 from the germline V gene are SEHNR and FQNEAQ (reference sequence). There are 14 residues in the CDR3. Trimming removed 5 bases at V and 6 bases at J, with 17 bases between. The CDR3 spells CASSPWTSDVEQYF. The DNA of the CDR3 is TGTGCCAGCAGCCCATGGACCTCGGACGTCGAGCAGTACTTC.

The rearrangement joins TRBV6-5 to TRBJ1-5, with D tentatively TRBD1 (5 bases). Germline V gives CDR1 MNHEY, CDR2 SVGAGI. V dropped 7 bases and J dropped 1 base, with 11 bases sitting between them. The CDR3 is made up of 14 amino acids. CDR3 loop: CASMGVGSNQPQHF. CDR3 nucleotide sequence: TGTGCCAGCATGGGGGTAGGGAGCAATCAGCCCCAGCATTTT.

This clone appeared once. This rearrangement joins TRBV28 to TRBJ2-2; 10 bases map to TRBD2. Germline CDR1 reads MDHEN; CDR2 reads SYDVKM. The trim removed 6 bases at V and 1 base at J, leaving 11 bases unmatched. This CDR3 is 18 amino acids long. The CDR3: CASRLGVAGGWNTGELFF. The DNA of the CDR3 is TGTGCCAGCAGACTGGGGGTAGCGGGGGGCTGGAACACCGGGGAGCTGTTTTTT.

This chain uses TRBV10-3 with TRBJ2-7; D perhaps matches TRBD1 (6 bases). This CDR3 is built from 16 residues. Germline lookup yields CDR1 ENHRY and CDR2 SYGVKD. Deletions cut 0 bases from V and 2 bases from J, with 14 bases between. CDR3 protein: CAISESTGHRAYEQYF. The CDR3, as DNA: TGTGCCATCAGTGAGTCGACAGGACATAGGGCCTACGAGCAGTACTTC.

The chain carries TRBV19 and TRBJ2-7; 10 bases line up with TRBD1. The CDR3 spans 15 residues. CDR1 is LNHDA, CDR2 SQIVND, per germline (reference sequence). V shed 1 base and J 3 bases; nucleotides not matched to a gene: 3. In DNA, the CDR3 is TGTGCCAGTAGTATAGTCGGGACAGGGGACTACGAGCAGTACTTC. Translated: CASSIVGTGDYEQYF.

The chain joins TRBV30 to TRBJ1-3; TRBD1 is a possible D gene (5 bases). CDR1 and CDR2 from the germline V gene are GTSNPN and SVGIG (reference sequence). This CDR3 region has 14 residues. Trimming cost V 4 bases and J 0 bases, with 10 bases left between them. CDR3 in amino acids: CAWNEGLSGNTIYF. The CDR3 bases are TGTGCCTGGAATGAGGGACTCTCTGGAAACACCATATATTTT.

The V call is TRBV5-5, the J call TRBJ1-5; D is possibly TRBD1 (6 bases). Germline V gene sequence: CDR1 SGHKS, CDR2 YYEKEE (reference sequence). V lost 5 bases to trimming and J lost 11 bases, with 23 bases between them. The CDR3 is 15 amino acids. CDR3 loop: CASSYRVPMLGSQHF. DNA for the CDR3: TGTGCCAGCAGTTACAGGGTACCCATGTTAGGTTCCCAGCATTTT.